This T cell receptor (beta chain) was retrieved from a study of T cell repertoires in cytomegalovirus infection. On this clonotype: Its specificity is unknown.

Germline V gene data show CDR1 as SGHRS and CDR2 as YFSETQ. The CDR3 runs to 12 residues. With 4 bases removed from V and 8 bases from J, the gap between germline ends came to 12 bases. TCRdb re-called the reads through MiXCR, storing one row per CDR3 protein. The sample yields 650,000 to 900,000 distinct CDR3 sequences, almost 30% seen once. Sequencing was performed on cultured CD8+ T cells from PBMCs, taken from culture after CMV antigen stimulation. This chain uses TRBV5-1 with TRBJ1-2; the D is unclear. The receptor comes from a human donor in good health (CMV status not recorded). Some clones in this sample may be carry-over from other donors' samples. CDR3 in amino acids: CASSTDSVGYTF. The DNA of the CDR3 is TGCGCCAGCAGCACGGACTCCGTAGGCTACACCTTC.